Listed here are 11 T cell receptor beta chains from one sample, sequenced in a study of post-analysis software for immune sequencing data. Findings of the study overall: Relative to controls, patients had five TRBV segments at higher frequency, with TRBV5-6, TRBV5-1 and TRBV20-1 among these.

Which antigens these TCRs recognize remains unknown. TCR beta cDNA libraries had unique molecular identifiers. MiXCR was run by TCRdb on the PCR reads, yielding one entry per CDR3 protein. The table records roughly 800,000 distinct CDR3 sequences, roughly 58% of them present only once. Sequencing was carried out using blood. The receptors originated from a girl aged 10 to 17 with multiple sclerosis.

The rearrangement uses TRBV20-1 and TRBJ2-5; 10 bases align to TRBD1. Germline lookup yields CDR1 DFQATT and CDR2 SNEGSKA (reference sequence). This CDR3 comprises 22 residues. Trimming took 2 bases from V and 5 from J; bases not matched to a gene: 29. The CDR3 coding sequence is TGCAGTGCTAGAATACTCCCAATCGGACAGGGGGAATACACAAACACCTTGGAGACCCAGTACTTC. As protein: CSARILPIGQGEYTNTLETQYF.

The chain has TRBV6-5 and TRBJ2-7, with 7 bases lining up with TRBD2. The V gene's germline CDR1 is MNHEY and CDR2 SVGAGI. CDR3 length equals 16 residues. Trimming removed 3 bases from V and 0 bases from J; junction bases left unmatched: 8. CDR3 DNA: TGTGCCAGCAGTTATGGTGCGGGGGTCCCCTCCTACGAGCAGTACTTC. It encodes CASSYGAGVPSYEQYF.

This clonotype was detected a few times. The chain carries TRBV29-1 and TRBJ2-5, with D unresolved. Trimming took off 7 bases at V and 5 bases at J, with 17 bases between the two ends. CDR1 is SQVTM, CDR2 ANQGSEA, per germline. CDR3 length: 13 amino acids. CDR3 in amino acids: CSARSGVGETQYF. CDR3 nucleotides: TGCAGCGCCAGAAGTGGGGTTGGCGAGACCCAGTACTTC.

CDR3 coding DNA: TGTGCCAGCAGCCAATACCGGACTAGGTCTTCCTTCGGTGAGCAGTTCTTC. Its translation: CASSQYRTRSSFGEQFF. The V and J genes are TRBV3-1 and TRBJ2-1; the match to TRBD2 covers 7 bases. This CDR3 spans 17 amino acids. V was pared by 2 bases and J by 9 bases, with 16 bases of the junction left unmatched. Germline V gene data show CDR1 as LGHDT and CDR2 as YNNKEL (reference sequence).

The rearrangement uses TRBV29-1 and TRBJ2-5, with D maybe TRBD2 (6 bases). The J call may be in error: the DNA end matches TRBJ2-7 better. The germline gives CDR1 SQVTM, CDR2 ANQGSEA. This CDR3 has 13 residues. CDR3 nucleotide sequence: TGCAGCGTTGACCCCGGGACTTCATCCGAGCAGTACTTC. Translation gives CSVDPGTSSEQYF.

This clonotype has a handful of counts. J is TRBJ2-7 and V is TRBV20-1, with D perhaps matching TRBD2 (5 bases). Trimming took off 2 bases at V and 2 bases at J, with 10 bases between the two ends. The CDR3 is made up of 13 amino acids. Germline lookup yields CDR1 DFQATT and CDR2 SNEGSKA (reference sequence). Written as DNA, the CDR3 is TGCAGTGCTAGAAACGGGATGACCTACGAGCAGTACTTC. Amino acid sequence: CSARNGMTYEQYF.

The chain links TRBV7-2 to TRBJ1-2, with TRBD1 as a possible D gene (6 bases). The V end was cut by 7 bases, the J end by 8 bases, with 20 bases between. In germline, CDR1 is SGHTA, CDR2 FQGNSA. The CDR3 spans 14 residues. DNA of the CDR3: TGTGCCAGCACCTCAAGGGGGAGGGGTCACGGCTACACCTTC. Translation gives CASTSRGRGHGYTF.

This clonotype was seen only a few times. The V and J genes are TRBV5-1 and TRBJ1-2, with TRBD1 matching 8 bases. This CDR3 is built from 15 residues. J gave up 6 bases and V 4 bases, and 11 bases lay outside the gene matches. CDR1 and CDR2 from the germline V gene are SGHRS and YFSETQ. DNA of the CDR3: TGCGCCAGCAGCATTGGACGGACAGGGTTCGATGGCTACACCTTC. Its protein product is CASSIGRTGFDGYTF.

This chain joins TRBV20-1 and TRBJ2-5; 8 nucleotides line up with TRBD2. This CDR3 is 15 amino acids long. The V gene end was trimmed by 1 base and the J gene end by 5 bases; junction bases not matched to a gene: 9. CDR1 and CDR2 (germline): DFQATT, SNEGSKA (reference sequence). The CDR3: CSARVGGAGVETQYF. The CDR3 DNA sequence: TGCAGTGCTAGAGTCGGGGGGGCCGGTGTGGAGACCCAGTACTTC.

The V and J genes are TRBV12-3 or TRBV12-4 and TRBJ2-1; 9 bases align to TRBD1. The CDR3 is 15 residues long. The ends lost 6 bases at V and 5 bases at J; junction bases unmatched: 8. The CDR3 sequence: CASRFLGQGHNEQFF. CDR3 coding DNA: TGTGCCAGCAGATTCCTTGGACAGGGGCACAATGAGCAGTTCTTC.

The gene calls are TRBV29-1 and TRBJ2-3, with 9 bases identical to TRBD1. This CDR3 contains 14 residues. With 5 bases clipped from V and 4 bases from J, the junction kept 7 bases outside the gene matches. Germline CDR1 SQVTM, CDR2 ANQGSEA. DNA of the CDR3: TGCAGCGTTTATGAAAGACAGGGGGCAGATACGCAGTATTTT. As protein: CSVYERQGADTQYF.